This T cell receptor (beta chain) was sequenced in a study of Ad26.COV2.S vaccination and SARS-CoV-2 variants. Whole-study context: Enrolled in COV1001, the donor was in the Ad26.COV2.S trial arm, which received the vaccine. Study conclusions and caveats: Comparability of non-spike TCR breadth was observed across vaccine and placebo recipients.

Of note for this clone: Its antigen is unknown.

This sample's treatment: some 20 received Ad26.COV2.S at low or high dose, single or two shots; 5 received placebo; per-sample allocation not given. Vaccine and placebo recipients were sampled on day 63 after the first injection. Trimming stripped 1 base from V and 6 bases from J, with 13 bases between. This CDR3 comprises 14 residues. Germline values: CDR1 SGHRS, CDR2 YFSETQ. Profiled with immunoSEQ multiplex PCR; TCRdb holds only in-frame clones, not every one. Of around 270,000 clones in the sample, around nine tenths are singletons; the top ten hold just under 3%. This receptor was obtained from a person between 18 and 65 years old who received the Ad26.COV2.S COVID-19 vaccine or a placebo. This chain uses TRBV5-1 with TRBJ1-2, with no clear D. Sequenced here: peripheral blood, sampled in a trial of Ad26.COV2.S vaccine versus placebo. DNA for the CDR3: TGCGCCAGCAGCTTGAGCCGGGCTCCGGATGGCTACACCTTC. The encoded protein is CASSLSRAPDGYTF.